This entry lists 30 T cell receptor beta chains sequenced from one sample in a study of shared clonotypes between healthy human individuals. Data came from immunoSEQ multiplex PCR; TCRdb stores just in-frame clones and leaves some out. Among about 2.3 million clones listed, 92% were seen once. The specimen sequenced was naive CD4+ T cells from PBMCs. Described subset: CD45RA+ positively selected. The receptors derive from a man younger than 35 in good health. Some clones in this sample may be carry-over from other donors' samples.

V and J are TRBV5-3 and TRBJ1-4; D might be TRBD1 (6 bases). TRBV5-3 is designated an ORF whose function remains uncertain. CDR3 length: 16 amino acids. The V gene lost 5 bases and the J gene lost 3 bases, with 17 bases spanning the gap. The DNA for the CDR3 is TGTGCCAGAAGTGAGAACTCGACAGGCTCTAATGAAAAACTGTTTTTT. Its translation is CARSENSTGSNEKLFF.

V is TRBV5-6 and J is TRBJ1-2, with D tentatively TRBD1 (5 bases). Germline V gene lookup returns CDR1 SGHDT and CDR2 YYEEEE. This CDR3 spans 13 amino acids. V lost 4 bases to trimming and J lost 4 bases, with 11 bases between them. CDR3: CASSPGTTYGYTF. The DNA of the CDR3 is TGTGCCAGCAGCCCCGGGACCACCTATGGCTACACCTTC.

The chain is built from TRBV7-2 and TRBJ2-3; 12 positions match TRBD2. This CDR3 contains 17 residues. V was pared by 5 bases and J by 3 bases, with 9 bases of the junction left unmatched. CDR1 SGHTA and CDR2 FQGNSA come from the germline V gene. This chain's CDR3 is CASSPYLAGGPTDTQYF. CDR3 nucleotide sequence: TGTGCCAGCAGCCCGTATCTAGCGGGAGGGCCGACAGATACGCAGTATTTT.

As for this clone: Other DNA sequences in this sample translate to the same CDR3. The V call is TRBV9, the J call TRBJ2-1; TRBD2 aligns across 7 bases. This CDR3 has 15 residues. J was trimmed by 0 bases and V by 1 base; bases with no gene match: 1. Germline CDR1 SGDLS, CDR2 YYNGEE. DNA of the CDR3: TGTGCCAGCAGCGTAAGGGAGGGCTCCTACAATGAGCAGTTCTTC. Protein sequence: CASSVREGSYNEQFF.

This clone was counted once. The same CDR3 arises from other DNA sequences in this sample as well. The chain links TRBV18 to TRBJ2-5; the D gene could be TRBD1 or TRBD2 (6 bases each). The CDR3 has 14 residues. Per the germline V gene, CDR1 is KGHSH and CDR2 is LQKENI. V was clipped by 3 bases and J by 3 bases, with 11 bases between them. The CDR3 loop is CASSPSGAEETQYF. CDR3 DNA: TGTGCCAGCTCACCCTCGGGGGCCGAAGAGACCCAGTACTTC.

The genes are TRBV18 and TRBJ2-2; D gene uncertain. Germline assignment: CDR1 KGHSH and CDR2 LQKENI. Trimming took 0 bases from V and 6 from J, leaving 8 bases between them. CDR3 length equals 14 residues. The CDR3 DNA sequence: TGTGCCAGCTCACCACCGGCTGGTCCCGGGGAGCTGTTTTTT. This codes for CASSPPAGPGELFF.

The chain recombines TRBV28 with TRBJ1-5, with a weak D call TRBD1 (6 bases). Per the germline V gene, CDR1 is MDHEN and CDR2 is SYDVKM. V was pared by 9 bases and J by 7 bases, with 16 bases between. This CDR3 has 13 residues. Here the CDR3 DNA reads TGTGCCAGTCAAATGCCACAGGGACAGCCCCAGCATTTT. Translation: CASQMPQGQPQHF.

This rearrangement joins TRBV9 to TRBJ1-1, with D hard to call. V shed 4 bases and J shed 4 bases, with 14 bases lying between them. Germline lookup yields CDR1 SGDLS and CDR2 YYNGEE. This CDR3 has 14 residues. The CDR3, as DNA: TGTGCCAGCAGCCCCCCGGGCGGCCTCACTGAAGCTTTCTTT. As protein: CASSPPGGLTEAFF.

The rearrangement links TRBV6-5 to TRBJ2-7; TRBD1 matches 9 bases. The germline V gene has CDR1 MNHEY and CDR2 SVGAGI. V trimming: 4 bases; J trimming: 3 bases; junction bases outside the gene matches: 4. This CDR3 spans 14 amino acids. CDR3 residues: CASSSTGGSYEQYF. The CDR3 bases are TGTGCCAGCAGTTCGACAGGGGGTAGCTACGAGCAGTACTTC.

The J gene is TRBJ2-5, the V gene TRBV6-6; tentative D call: TRBD2 (7 bases). Trimming took 10 bases from V and 1 from J, leaving 16 bases between them. The CDR3 loop spans 14 amino acids. Germline V gene data show CDR1 as MNHNY and CDR2 as SVGAGI (reference sequence). CDR3 protein: CAILGGAGQETQYF. CDR3 DNA sequence: TGTGCCATCTTAGGGGGGGCAGGCCAAGAGACCCAGTACTTC.

Turning to this clone: This CDR3 is also generated by other DNA sequences in the sample. This sequence joins TRBV9 and TRBJ2-3; D is unclear. This CDR3 spans 14 amino acids. V gave up 0 bases and J gave up 3 bases, with 8 bases separating them. The germline gives CDR1 SGDLS, CDR2 YYNGEE. The CDR3 loop reads CASSVGSTTDTQYF. DNA of the CDR3: TGTGCCAGCAGCGTAGGGTCTACTACAGATACGCAGTATTTT.

This CDR3 is CASSLRGFETEAFF. CDR3 bases: TGTGCCAGCAGTTTGAGGGGGTTTGAGACTGAAGCTTTCTTT. V usage is TRBV6-5 and J usage is TRBJ1-1, with D maybe TRBD1 (6 bases). In germline, CDR1 is MNHEY, CDR2 SVGAGI. The CDR3 consists of 14 residues. With 4 bases removed from V and 5 bases from J, the gap between germline ends came to 14 bases.

The rearrangement joins TRBV5-5 to TRBJ2-2, with D uncertain. This CDR3 spans 16 amino acids. The germline gives CDR1 SGHKS, CDR2 YYEKEE (reference sequence). V shed 1 base and J shed 0 bases, with 10 bases lying between them. The CDR3 DNA sequence: TGTGCCAGCAGCTTGCTTCCGGGCGCGAACACCGGGGAGCTGTTTTTT. Protein product: CASSLLPGANTGELFF.

The chain links TRBV6-5 to TRBJ2-1, with TRBD2 identical over 7 bases. The germline CDR1 and CDR2 sequences are MNHEY and SVGAGI. The CDR3 covers 16 residues. Unmatched junction bases numbered 3, after V lost 0 bases and J lost 1 base. DNA of the CDR3: TGTGCCAGCAGTTACTCACATAGCGGGTCCTACAATGAGCAGTTCTTC. Amino acids: CASSYSHSGSYNEQFF.

This clone was observed a few times. Distinct nucleotide sequences in the sample also encode this CDR3. The chain carries TRBV5-1 and TRBJ2-7; D may be TRBD1 or TRBD2 (5 bases each). V shed 0 bases and J shed 0 bases, with 7 bases lying between them. The CDR3 has 14 residues. Germline CDR1 is SGHRS and CDR2 is YFSETQ. DNA of the CDR3: TGCGCCAGCAGCTTGGTTGGGGGCTCCTACGAGCAGTACTTC. This gives the protein CASSLVGGSYEQYF.

The chain has TRBV11-2 and TRBJ1-3; D unclear. CDR3 length: 15 amino acids. Trimming took off 1 base at V and 0 bases at J, with 7 bases between the two ends. Germline V gives CDR1 SGHAT, CDR2 FQNNGV. CDR3 sequence: CASSLVQFSGNTIYF. The CDR3 DNA sequence: TGTGCCAGCAGCTTAGTCCAATTCTCTGGAAACACCATATATTTT.

The rearrangement uses TRBV5-8 and TRBJ1-3, with TRBD1 identical over 9 bases. V dropped 4 bases and J dropped 0; count of bases not matched to a gene: 5. Germline values: CDR1 SGHTS, CDR2 YDEGEE. This CDR3 region has 16 residues. The CDR3 here is CASSTGQGSSGNTIYF. CDR3 bases: TGTGCCAGCAGCACCGGACAGGGGTCCTCTGGAAACACCATATATTTT.

The chain links TRBV11-2 to TRBJ1-1; D remains ambiguous. V lost 2 bases and J lost 5, with 18 bases in between. CDR1 and CDR2 (germline): SGHAT, FQNNGV. The CDR3 consists of 16 residues. CDR3 bases: TGTGCCAGCAGCTTACGGTACCTATCCGACGGGACTGAAGCTTTCTTT. It encodes CASSLRYLSDGTEAFF.

There are a few counts of this clone. The V gene is TRBV29-1, the J gene TRBJ2-3; D tentatively reads TRBD1 or TRBD2 (6 bases each). CDR1 SQVTM and CDR2 ANQGSEA come from the germline V gene. The length of the CDR3 is 15 residues. V lost 5 bases, J lost 2 bases, and 17 bases lay in between. The CDR3 DNA reads as TGCAGCGTTAAGGGGATAGGGGGGCTCACAGATACGCAGTATTTT. Its translation: CSVKGIGGLTDTQYF.

This sequence joins TRBV9 and TRBJ1-2, with D unresolved. Trimming removed 7 bases at V and 4 bases at J, with 20 bases between. In germline, CDR1 is SGDLS, CDR2 YYNGEE. This CDR3 is built from 15 residues. Here the CDR3 DNA reads TGTGCCAGCGGAAGAACATATTCCGGAGGCTATGGCTACACCTTC. Its protein is CASGRTYSGGYGYTF. Supplemented by reference TRBV9 and TRBJ1-2, the full variable domain reads DSGVTQTPKHLITATGQRVTLRCSPRSGDLSVYWYQQSLDQGLQFLIQYYNGEERAKGNILERFSAQQFPDLHSELNLSSLELGDSALYFCASGRTYSGGYGYTFGSGTRLTVV.

J is TRBJ2-7 and V is TRBV6-6; TRBD2 matches 9 bases. J was trimmed by 1 base and V by 4 bases; bases with no gene match: 8. The CDR3 loop spans 16 amino acids. Germline V gene data show CDR1 as MNHNY and CDR2 as SVGAGI (reference sequence). CDR3 DNA sequence: TGTGCCAGCAGTTCGCCCACTAGCGGGCTTTCCTACGAGCAGTACTTC. Translating it yields CASSSPTSGLSYEQYF.

The chain joins TRBV9 to TRBJ2-6, with D unclear. The CDR3 covers 15 residues. Between the trimmed V and J ends, which lost 3 bases and 3 bases, there was a span of 10 bases. CDR1 is SGDLS and CDR2 is YYNGEE in the germline V gene. In DNA form, the CDR3 reads TGTGCCAGCAGCGCCCTACCCCTTGGGGCCAACGTCCTGACTTTC. Translation gives CASSALPLGANVLTF.

The rearrangement uses TRBV2 and TRBJ1-2; 8 bases align to TRBD1. The CDR3 is made up of 14 amino acids. The V gene's germline CDR1 is SNHLY and CDR2 FYNNEI. V lost 5 bases to trimming and J lost 5 bases; unmatched junction nucleotides: 7. In DNA, the CDR3 is TGTGCCAGCAGTCCGATTACAGGGGGATATGGCTACACCTTC. Its translation is CASSPITGGYGYTF.

V gene TRBV14 combines with J gene TRBJ2-2; 13 nucleotides line up with TRBD2. Trimming took 4 bases from V and 3 from J; bases not matched to a gene: 11. The CDR3 is 19 residues long. Germline V CDR1 and CDR2: SGHDN, FVKESK. CDR3 DNA: TGTGCCAGCAGCCGGCTCACGATTGGACTAGCGGGAGACACCGGGGAGCTGTTTTTT. Its protein is CASSRLTIGLAGDTGELFF.

The V call is TRBV19, the J call TRBJ2-1; tentative D call: TRBD1 (7 bases). Trimming took off 4 bases at V and 6 bases at J, with 16 bases between the two ends. The CDR3 contains 15 residues. In germline, CDR1 is LNHDA, CDR2 SQIVND (reference sequence). Here the CDR3 DNA reads TGTGCCAGTAGTAGCCCTCAGGGGGGCGGCAATGAGCAGTTCTTC. It codes for CASSSPQGGGNEQFF.

The CDR3 loop is CASSQELLAGAYNEQFF. The CDR3 nucleotides are TGCGCCAGCAGCCAAGAGCTGCTAGCGGGGGCCTACAATGAGCAGTTCTTC. The chain couples TRBV4-1 to TRBJ2-1, with 10 bases identical to TRBD2. There are 17 residues in the CDR3. J was trimmed by 2 bases and V by 0 bases; bases with no gene match: 4. Germline loops: CDR1 MGHRA, CDR2 YSYEKL.

The CDR3 nucleotides read TGTGCCAGCAGACAACTGGCGGCCAGCTCCTACAATGAGCAGTTCTTC. It translates to CASRQLAASSYNEQFF. The rearrangement links TRBV4-2 to TRBJ2-1; D is undetermined. Germline-derived CDR1 and CDR2 are LGHNA and YNFKEQ. The CDR3 length is 16 residues. V gave up 6 bases and J gave up 0 bases, with 15 bases separating them.

V and J are TRBV27 and TRBJ2-5; no definite D call. The CDR3 totals 10 residues. Germline values: CDR1 MNHEY, CDR2 SMNVEV (reference sequence). Trimming took 2 bases from V and 7 from J, leaving 2 bases between them. CDR3 amino acids: CASSLGTQYF. For the CDR3, the DNA is TGTGCCAGCAGTTTAGGGACCCAGTACTTC.

Note on this clone: Other nucleotide sequences from this sample produce the same CDR3. The CDR3: CASSPSGSSYNEQFF. CDR3 in DNA: TGTGCCAGCAGCCCGTCCGGGAGCTCCTACAATGAGCAGTTCTTC. The chain has TRBV7-3 and TRBJ2-1; D may be TRBD2 (6 bases). In germline, CDR1 is SGHTA, CDR2 FQGTGA. This CDR3 has 15 residues. The germline V and J ends were trimmed by 5 bases and 0 bases, with 11 bases remaining between them.

The chain joins TRBV7-2 to TRBJ1-5; tentative D call: TRBD1 (5 bases). The CDR3 loop spans 14 amino acids. Germline V CDR1 and CDR2: SGHTA, FQGNSA. The V end was cut by 1 base, the J end by 5 bases, with 9 bases between. The CDR3 spells CASSLDPGHQPQHF. CDR3 bases: TGTGCCAGCAGCTTAGATCCAGGGCATCAGCCCCAGCATTTT.